The source of this T cell receptor beta chain is a study of technical replicates of blood from a few donors. Clones were sequenced by immunoSEQ multiplex PCR, and TCRdb holds only the in-frame ones, with some missing. The sample carries about 62,000 clones, roughly 86% recorded once. V gave up 6 bases and J gave up 4 bases, with 10 bases separating them. The length of the CDR3 is 12 residues. Germline assignment: CDR1 LNHDA and CDR2 SQIVND (reference sequence). The material sequenced was PBMCs. The V gene is TRBV19, the J gene TRBJ2-7, with D tentatively TRBD1 (5 bases). The clonotype originates from a human donor in good health. Some clones in this sample may be carry-over from other donors' samples. CDR3 residues: CASRSDSYEQYF. Here the CDR3 DNA reads TGTGCCAGTAGATCAGACAGTTACGAGCAGTACTTC.